This T cell receptor beta chain was observed in a study of T cells in Graves' hyperthyroidism and ophthalmopathy. Over 18 months, lack of ophthalmopathy progression marked Graves' hyperthyroidism as stable. Diagnosis of hyperthyroidism was new in patients aged 18 to 65, and its duration was under 2 months. Based on clinical symptoms, serum thyroxine and TRAb, thyroid ultrasound and orbital computed tomography, diagnoses were reached. Out of over 7.5 ml of fresh peripheral blood came the PBMCs. Amplified regions were TCR beta CDR3 sequences from RNA transcripts. An initial round of RT-PCR targeting the TCR CDR3 relied on the HTBI primer set. TCRdb analysed the multiplex PCR reads with MiXCR anew, one entry per CDR3 protein. The data contain a few hundred thousand distinct CDR3 sequences, 14% to 15% of them singletons. V was clipped by 6 bases and J by 4 bases; unmatched bases: 9. This CDR3 has 17 amino acids. Per the germline V gene, CDR1 is SNHLY and CDR2 is FYNNEI.

V gene TRBV2 combines with J gene TRBJ2-1, with TRBD2 matching 13 bases. Material for sequencing was blood. This TCR was recovered from a woman in her twenties or thirties with Graves' hyperthyroidism. CDR3: CASSARTSGGLYNEQFF. CDR3 in DNA: TGTGCCAGCAGCGCACGGACTAGCGGGGGTCTATACAATGAGCAGTTCTTC.